A selection of T cell receptor beta chains follows, all from one sample in a study of T cells in Graves' hyperthyroidism and ophthalmopathy. TCRdb re-analysed the multiplex PCR reads in MiXCR, keeping a single row per CDR3 protein. The table includes under 350,000 distinct CDR3 sequences, roughly a fifth detected once. The sample consisted of blood. All receptors come from a woman aged 50 to 60 with Graves' hyperthyroidism. Both conserved end residues are part of each CDR3. The order of the fields is clone size, J gene, V gene, D gene, CDR3 DNA, CDR3 protein. A D gene is named only where the DNA matches it firmly. Clone sizes are given selectively: once, few, many, or a class where the clone is expanded.

abundance: many
j_gene: TRBJ2-3
v_gene: TRBV11-2
d_gene: .
CDR3nt: TGTGCCAGCAGCTCCGAACCCTATGATACGGGGGCAGATACGCAGTATTTT
CDR3aa: CASSSEPYDTGADTQYF

abundance: .
j_gene: TRBJ2-5
v_gene: TRBV27
d_gene: TRBD1
CDR3nt: TGTGCCAGCAGTTTAACCCGGGACAGTCAAGAGACCCAGTACTTC
CDR3aa: CASSLTRDSQETQYF

abundance: few
j_gene: TRBJ2-1
v_gene: TRBV6-1
d_gene: .
CDR3nt: TGTGCCAGCAGTGAGCTCAGGGATACTGAGCAGTTCTTC
CDR3aa: CASSELRDTEQFF

abundance: many
j_gene: TRBJ1-5
v_gene: TRBV2
d_gene: .
CDR3nt: TGTGCCAGCAGTGACCTCAGCAATCAGCCCCAGCATTTT
CDR3aa: CASSDLSNQPQHF

abundance: .
j_gene: TRBJ1-1
v_gene: TRBV28
d_gene: .
CDR3nt: TGTGCCAGCAGCGAAAGGGGCTCAGGCACCGGGCTCCGGGGCACTGAAGCTTTCTTT
CDR3aa: CASSERGSGTGLRGTEAFF

abundance: .
j_gene: TRBJ1-5
v_gene: TRBV28
d_gene: TRBD1
CDR3nt: TGTGCCAGCAGGTGGGGACAGGGATTTAGGGGGCCCCAGCATTTT
CDR3aa: CASRWGQGFRGPQHF

abundance: many
j_gene: TRBJ2-3
v_gene: TRBV20-1
d_gene: .
CDR3nt: TGCAGTGCTAGAGATCCGGCCGGGACCACTGGTGATACGCAGTATTTT
CDR3aa: CSARDPAGTTGDTQYF

abundance: many
j_gene: TRBJ2-6
v_gene: TRBV20-1
d_gene: TRBD1
CDR3nt: TGCAGTGCTAGAGACTATACGGGACAGGGAGGTCGTGGGGCCAACGTCCTGACTTTC
CDR3aa: CSARDYTGQGGRGANVLTF

abundance: once
j_gene: TRBJ2-5
v_gene: TRBV5-1
d_gene: .
CDR3nt: TGCGCCAGCAGCTTGGAGATCGGCCTGCAAGAGACCCAGTACTTC
CDR3aa: CASSLEIGLQETQYF

abundance: many
j_gene: TRBJ2-1
v_gene: TRBV20-1
d_gene: TRBD1
CDR3nt: TGCAGTGCTCGGACAGGGAAGGTTTATGAGCAGTTCTTC
CDR3aa: CSARTGKVYEQFF

abundance: many
j_gene: TRBJ1-1
v_gene: TRBV18
d_gene: TRBD1
CDR3nt: TGTGCCAGCTCACCAAACAGGGGGAAGATGGCTGAAGCTTTCTTT
CDR3aa: CASSPNRGKMAEAFF

abundance: .
j_gene: TRBJ1-2
v_gene: TRBV20-1
d_gene: TRBD1
CDR3nt: TGCAGTGCTTCAAAAGGGACAGTCTATGGCTACACCTTC
CDR3aa: CSASKGTVYGYTF

abundance: many
j_gene: TRBJ1-1
v_gene: TRBV2
d_gene: TRBD1
CDR3nt: TGTGCCAGCAGTGCCAGACAGGGACAGAACACTGAAGCTTTCTTT
CDR3aa: CASSARQGQNTEAFF

abundance: many
j_gene: TRBJ2-7
v_gene: TRBV7-8
d_gene: .
CDR3nt: TGTGCCAGCAGCTTGGACAGAATCTACGAGCAGTACTTC
CDR3aa: CASSLDRIYEQYF

abundance: many
j_gene: TRBJ2-7
v_gene: TRBV11-2
d_gene: .
CDR3nt: TGTGCCAGCAGACCGACAGGCCCCTACGAGCAGTACTTC
CDR3aa: CASRPTGPYEQYF

abundance: many
j_gene: TRBJ2-1
v_gene: TRBV12-3/TRBV12-4
d_gene: .
CDR3nt: TGTGCCAGCAGTAAGAGACAGAGCTCCTACAATGAGCAGTTCTTC
CDR3aa: CASSKRQSSYNEQFF

abundance: many
j_gene: TRBJ2-3
v_gene: TRBV20-1
d_gene: .
CDR3nt: TGCAGTGCCCCTAGCGCCTACACAGATACGCAGTATTTT
CDR3aa: CSAPSAYTDTQYF

abundance: .
j_gene: TRBJ2-5
v_gene: TRBV11-2
d_gene: .
CDR3nt: TGTGCCAGCAGCTTAGTACTGGAGACCCAGTACTTC
CDR3aa: CASSLVLETQYF

abundance: many
j_gene: TRBJ2-7
v_gene: TRBV11-2
d_gene: TRBD1
CDR3nt: TGTGCCAGCAGCTCTCACAGGGGTCTGGGAGAGCAGTACTTC
CDR3aa: CASSSHRGLGEQYF

abundance: many
j_gene: TRBJ2-1
v_gene: TRBV11-2
d_gene: TRBD2
CDR3nt: TGTGCCAGCAGCTTTCTAGCGGGGGGGCTTGGTGAGCAGTTCTTC
CDR3aa: CASSFLAGGLGEQFF

abundance: .
j_gene: TRBJ1-1
v_gene: TRBV6-9
d_gene: .
CDR3nt: TGTGCCAGCAGTTTGTTGGGATACCTTTTGAACACTGAAGCTTTCTTT
CDR3aa: CASSLLGYLLNTEAFF

abundance: many
j_gene: TRBJ1-1
v_gene: TRBV12-3/TRBV12-4
d_gene: .
CDR3nt: TGTGCCAGCAGTTTAGGGTTGGGCGGGTTGAACACTGAAGCTTTCTTT
CDR3aa: CASSLGLGGLNTEAFF

abundance: .
j_gene: TRBJ1-4
v_gene: TRBV6-2/TRBV6-3
d_gene: TRBD1
CDR3nt: TGTGCCAGCAGTACAGGGGGCGCGAAGGAAAAACTGTTTTTT
CDR3aa: CASSTGGAKEKLFF

abundance: few
j_gene: TRBJ1-1
v_gene: TRBV19
d_gene: .
CDR3nt: TGTGCCAGTAGTTTTCCGAACACTGAAGCTTTCTTT
CDR3aa: CASSFPNTEAFF

abundance: few
j_gene: TRBJ2-2
v_gene: TRBV6-6
d_gene: .
CDR3nt: TGTGCCAGCAGTTACTCGTTCCAGGTGACCGGGGAGCTGTTTTTT
CDR3aa: CASSYSFQVTGELFF

abundance: many
j_gene: TRBJ1-5
v_gene: TRBV12-3/TRBV12-4
d_gene: .
CDR3nt: TGTGCCAGCAGTTTAAAACAGAGCAATCAGCCCCAGCATTTT
CDR3aa: CASSLKQSNQPQHF

abundance: .
j_gene: TRBJ1-5
v_gene: TRBV19
d_gene: .
CDR3nt: TGTGCCAGTAGTATAATAATGGGGAGGCAAAGCAATCAGCCCCAGCATTTT
CDR3aa: CASSIIMGRQSNQPQHF

abundance: many
j_gene: TRBJ2-1
v_gene: TRBV15
d_gene: TRBD2
CDR3nt: TGTGCCACCAGTCTGCCTAGCGGGAGGCCCTACAATGAGCAGTTCTTC
CDR3aa: CATSLPSGRPYNEQFF

abundance: many
j_gene: TRBJ1-1
v_gene: TRBV6-1
d_gene: .
CDR3nt: TGTGCCAGCAGTGGGACAGTCGGTAGCACTGAAGCTTTCTTT
CDR3aa: CASSGTVGSTEAFF

abundance: few
j_gene: TRBJ2-2
v_gene: TRBV9
d_gene: TRBD2
CDR3nt: TGTGCCAGCAGCGTAGATCTAGCGGGAGTCACCAGGTACACCGGGGAGCTGTTTTTT
CDR3aa: CASSVDLAGVTRYTGELFF

abundance: many
j_gene: TRBJ2-7
v_gene: TRBV2
d_gene: .
CDR3nt: TGTGCCGGGGGGACGGTGGGGCACGAGCAGTACTTC
CDR3aa: CAGGTVGHEQYF

abundance: many
j_gene: TRBJ2-3
v_gene: TRBV7-6
d_gene: .
CDR3nt: TGTGCCAGCAGCGCCCCCAACGGGGGGCGCACAGATACGCAGTATTTT
CDR3aa: CASSAPNGGRTDTQYF

abundance: few
j_gene: TRBJ2-2
v_gene: TRBV15
d_gene: .
CDR3nt: TGTGCCACCAGCAGAGATAGTAGGGAAACCGGGGAGCTGTTTTTT
CDR3aa: CATSRDSRETGELFF

abundance: many
j_gene: TRBJ1-2
v_gene: TRBV5-8
d_gene: .
CDR3nt: TGTGCCAGCAGCTTCGAAAGGGGCGGCTACACCTTC
CDR3aa: CASSFERGGYTF

abundance: many
j_gene: TRBJ2-1
v_gene: TRBV12-3/TRBV12-4
d_gene: TRBD1
CDR3nt: TGTGCCAGCACCCCCGTACAGGGGCATGAGCAGTTCTTC
CDR3aa: CASTPVQGHEQFF

abundance: many
j_gene: TRBJ2-5
v_gene: TRBV28
d_gene: TRBD1
CDR3nt: TGTGCCAGCAGTCAAATACCCCACGGGACAGGGGGCCGGGAGACCCAGTACTTC
CDR3aa: CASSQIPHGTGGRETQYF

abundance: .
j_gene: TRBJ1-2
v_gene: TRBV5-4
d_gene: TRBD1
CDR3nt: TGTGCCAGCAGACCACAGGGGGCGCCGGGGCATGGCTACACCTTC
CDR3aa: CASRPQGAPGHGYTF

abundance: many
j_gene: TRBJ2-5
v_gene: TRBV10-1
d_gene: TRBD2
CDR3nt: TGCGCCAGCAGTGGACTAGCGGGAGGCAAGACCCAGTACTTC
CDR3aa: CASSGLAGGKTQYF

abundance: .
j_gene: TRBJ2-1
v_gene: TRBV19
d_gene: TRBD2
CDR3nt: TGTGCCAGTAGTCCAAGACCCGGACTAGCGGGAATGGAGCAGTTCTTC
CDR3aa: CASSPRPGLAGMEQFF

abundance: many
j_gene: TRBJ2-5
v_gene: TRBV28
d_gene: TRBD2
CDR3nt: TGTGCCAGCAGTTTGGCGTCGGGGGGGGGAGAGACCCAGTACTTC
CDR3aa: CASSLASGGGETQYF

abundance: many
j_gene: TRBJ1-6
v_gene: TRBV28
d_gene: .
CDR3nt: TGTGCCAGCAGCTTGGGCCTCTATAATTCACCCCTCCACTTT
CDR3aa: CASSLGLYNSPLHF

abundance: .
j_gene: TRBJ1-4
v_gene: TRBV5-8
d_gene: .
CDR3nt: TGTGCCAGCAGCAAGGGTGGCATTAATGAAAAACTGTTTTTT
CDR3aa: CASSKGGINEKLFF

abundance: once
j_gene: TRBJ1-1
v_gene: TRBV2
d_gene: TRBD1
CDR3nt: TGTGCCAGCAGGACAGGGTCGAACACTGAAGCTTTCTTT
CDR3aa: CASRTGSNTEAFF

abundance: many
j_gene: TRBJ2-1
v_gene: TRBV3-1
d_gene: .
CDR3nt: TGTGCCAGCAGCCAAGGACTACAATCCTACAATGAGCAGTTCTTC
CDR3aa: CASSQGLQSYNEQFF

abundance: many
j_gene: TRBJ2-1
v_gene: TRBV6-2/TRBV6-3
d_gene: TRBD2
CDR3nt: TGTGCCAGCAGTTACCCTCTAGCTTGGGGGGGTGAGCAGTTCTTC
CDR3aa: CASSYPLAWGGEQFF